This T cell receptor (beta chain) originates from a study of T cell responses to AZD1222 COVID-19 vaccine. Points from the study as a whole: A mostly white British donor set with more females was recruited, and clonal diversity was possibly underestimated. Of spike-specific TCRs, nearly half reportedly target regions left unmutated in variants. Spike-wide coverage was observed for vaccine-associated CD4 TCRs, with dominant responses at 160-218 and 743-854. With two AZD1222 doses given, Spike-specific TCR breadth and depth both rose.

The V and J ends lost 6 bases and 4 bases respectively, with 16 bases between them. The CDR3 extends over 15 amino acids. Germline CDR1 reads MGHDK; CDR2 reads SYGVNS. Clones were sequenced by immunoSEQ multiplex PCR, and TCRdb holds only the in-frame ones, with some missing. This sample has a few hundred thousand clones, with 93% found just once. As for this clone: The target antigen is unknown.

This TCR was sampled from an adult in good health. This specimen consisted of peripheral blood, obtained on day 0 of AZD1222 vaccination. V usage is TRBV25-1 and J usage is TRBJ1-5; D perhaps matches TRBD1 (5 bases). CDR3 in amino acids: CASSFGGGDNQPQHF. The CDR3 DNA reads TGTGCCAGCAGCTTTGGGGGGGGAGATAATCAGCCCCAGCATTTT.